This record looks at one T cell receptor (beta chain) sequence and its context. The sample comes from a study of blood T cell repertoires in COVID-19. Study-level background: Acute and convalescent COVID-19 samples came from the United States, Italy and Spain. PBMCs, B-cell-depleted T cells, or T cells provided the cDNA or gDNA that made up the material.

In the authors' workflow: Amplification from reference gene primers served as the basis for estimated nucleated cell counts. Using immunoSEQ multiplex PCR, the repertoire was profiled, and TCRdb retains in-frame clones only, with some absent. V, J and clone size reflect that table, while D and trimming were determined from the DNA. The sample consists of 150,000 to 200,000 clones, roughly four fifths of them appearing once. The sequenced material came from peripheral blood. The TCR sequence derives from a man aged 35 to 55 who had recovered from COVID-19.

The CDR3: CASSSRDYLSYEQYF. The CDR3 DNA reads TGTGCCAGCAGCTCCCGGGACTATTTATCCTACGAGCAGTACTTC. The chain recombines TRBV7-2 with TRBJ2-7; 7 bases are shared with TRBD2. CDR3 size: 15 residues. V lost 4 bases to trimming and J lost 1 base; unmatched junction nucleotides: 7. Per germline, CDR1 SGHTA and CDR2 FQGNSA.